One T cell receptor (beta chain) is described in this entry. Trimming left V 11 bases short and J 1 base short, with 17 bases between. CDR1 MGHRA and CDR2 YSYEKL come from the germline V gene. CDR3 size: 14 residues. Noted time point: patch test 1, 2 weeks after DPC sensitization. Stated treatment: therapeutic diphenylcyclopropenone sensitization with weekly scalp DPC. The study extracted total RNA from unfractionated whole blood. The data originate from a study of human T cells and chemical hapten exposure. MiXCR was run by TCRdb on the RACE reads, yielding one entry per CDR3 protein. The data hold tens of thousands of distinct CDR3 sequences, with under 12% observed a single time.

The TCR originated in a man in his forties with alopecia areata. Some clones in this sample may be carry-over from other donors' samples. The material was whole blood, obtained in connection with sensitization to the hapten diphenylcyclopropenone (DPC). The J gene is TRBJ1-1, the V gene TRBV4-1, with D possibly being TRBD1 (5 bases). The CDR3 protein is CASGGGWGNTEAFF. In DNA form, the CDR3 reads TGCGCCTCGGGGGGGGGATGGGGGAACACTGAAGCTTTCTTT.